The 14 T cell receptor beta chains in this list originate from one sample, sequenced in a study of blood T cells in healthy people across ages. The use of a sample-barcoded 5' primer and a J-beta primer mix characterized a second PCR of roughly 7 to 12 cycles. TCRdb reprocessed the 5' RACE reads with MiXCR, giving one entry per CDR3 protein. The table has 700,000 to 950,000 distinct CDR3 sequences, 40% to 45% seen once. Sequenced sample: blood. These receptor sequences come from a woman aged 60-75 years in good health.

The V call is TRBV20-1, the J call TRBJ2-4; 8 nucleotides agree with TRBD1. The DNA end favors TRBJ2-5, so the J call may be wrong. Germline V lookup: CDR1 DFQATT, CDR2 SNEGSKA (reference sequence). This CDR3 is 14 amino acids long. DNA for the CDR3: TGCAGTGCTGGCTCGGACAGGGATGGAGAGACCCAGTACTTC. Amino acid sequence: CSAGSDRDGETQYF.

This chain links TRBV5-1 with TRBJ1-2; TRBD1 is a possible D gene (6 bases). Trimming cost V 2 bases and J 0 bases, with 8 bases left between them. Germline-derived CDR1 and CDR2 are SGHRS and YFSETQ. The length of the CDR3 is 14 residues. CDR3 nucleotides: TGCGCCAGCAGCTTCGGACAGTCTAACTATGGCTACACCTTC. Translating gives CASSFGQSNYGYTF.

The chain links TRBV10-3 to TRBJ2-5, with 8 bases lining up with TRBD2. Germline CDR1 and CDR2: ENHRY and SYGVKD. Trimming removed 3 bases from V and 11 bases from J; junction bases left unmatched: 23. The CDR3 loop spans 18 amino acids. The CDR3 nucleotides are TGTGCCATCAGTGACCGCCGACTCGGTAGCGGGGAGGGGAATGAGCAGTACTTC. Translation: CAISDRRLGSGEGNEQYF.

This clonotype has a count of ten or more. This chain uses TRBV7-9 with TRBJ2-6, with D possibly being TRBD1 or TRBD2 (5 bases each). CDR1 is SEHNR and CDR2 is FQNEAQ in the germline V gene (reference sequence). The length of the CDR3 is 15 residues. Trimming took off 7 bases at V and 1 base at J, with 11 bases between the two ends. The CDR3 DNA is TGTGCCAGCACCACCGGGACGTCTGGGGCCAACGTCCTGACTTTC. It is translated as CASTTGTSGANVLTF.

This CDR3 reads CASSHDYIGETQYF. CDR3 in DNA: TGTGCCAGCAGTCACGACTATATAGGAGAGACCCAGTACTTC. This rearrangement joins TRBV12-3 or TRBV12-4 to TRBJ2-5; D is possibly TRBD2 (5 bases). Between the trimmed V and J ends, which lost 5 bases and 4 bases, there was a span of 14 bases. CDR3 length: 14 amino acids.

This clonotype has more than one count but fewer than ten. This chain connects TRBV5-1 to TRBJ2-5, with TRBD1 matching over 7 bases. CDR3 length: 16 residues. Looked up from germline, CDR1 is SGHRS and CDR2 is YFSETQ. Trimming took 0 bases from V and 1 from J; bases not matched to a gene: 6. Here the CDR3 reads CASSLGQGPRQETQYF. CDR3 coding DNA: TGCGCCAGCAGCTTGGGACAGGGACCTCGCCAAGAGACCCAGTACTTC.

The J gene is TRBJ1-6, the V gene TRBV20-1; no clear D gene. Germline V lookup: CDR1 DFQATT, CDR2 SNEGSKA (reference sequence). Deletions cut 2 bases from V and 6 bases from J, with 14 bases between. This CDR3 is built from 15 residues. DNA of the CDR3: TGCAGTGCTAGACCGCCGGGAGTGGGTAATTCACCCCTCCACTTT. Protein: CSARPPGVGNSPLHF.

Concerning this clonotype: Since a much larger clone is just one base distant, this may be a read error. The J gene is TRBJ2-3, the V gene TRBV5-1; D call uncertain. CDR3 length equals 14 residues. Germline CDR1 and CDR2: SGHRS and YFSETQ. V was clipped by 7 bases and J by 6 bases, with 18 bases between them. CDR3 sequence (DNA): TGCGCCAGCGGTATCGCCCGGCCAACGGATACGCAGTATTTT. Amino acid sequence: CASGIARPTDTQYF.

This chain joins TRBV10-3 and TRBJ2-3; 12 bases fit TRBD2. CDR3 length equals 20 residues. Germline lookup yields CDR1 ENHRY and CDR2 SYGVKD. V shed 2 bases, J shed 1 base, and the junction held 13 bases outside the gene matches. CDR3 in amino acids: CAISEPTSGSRSGGTDTQYF. The CDR3 DNA reads as TGTGCCATCAGTGAGCCGACTAGCGGGAGTCGTTCGGGGGGCACAGATACGCAGTATTTT.

The chain recombines TRBV29-1 with TRBJ2-1, with no clear D. The V gene lost 7 bases and the J gene lost 2 bases, with 12 bases spanning the gap. CDR3 length equals 13 residues. Germline CDR1 and CDR2: SQVTM and ANQGSEA. The CDR3 protein is CSGVAFTYNEQFF. The CDR3 nucleotides are TGCAGCGGGGTGGCGTTCACCTACAATGAGCAGTTCTTC.

This rearrangement joins TRBV28 to TRBJ2-4; unclear D gene. The end of the DNA fits TRBJ2-7 better, so the J call may be wrong. Germline V gives CDR1 MDHEN, CDR2 SYDVKM. The CDR3 spans 10 residues. The CDR3 sequence: CSEAEPEQYF. Here the CDR3 DNA reads TGTTCCGAGGCTGAACCCGAGCAGTACTTC.

This chain connects TRBV7-6 to TRBJ1-5, with 10 bases that match TRBD1. V shed 5 bases and J 7 bases; nucleotides not matched to a gene: 11. Germline V lookup: CDR1 SGHVS, CDR2 FNYEAQ. The length of the CDR3 is 16 residues. CDR3 amino acids: CASSPAGGDRGQPQHF. The CDR3 DNA reads as TGTGCCAGCAGCCCCGCGGGCGGGGACAGGGGACAGCCCCAGCATTTT.

The J gene is TRBJ2-7, the V gene TRBV10-2; 9 bases agree with TRBD1. V lost 2 bases to trimming and J lost 4 bases; unmatched junction nucleotides: 9. Per germline, CDR1 WSHSY and CDR2 SAAADI. This CDR3 has 16 amino acids. CDR3 amino acids: CASSETGTGNPYEQYF. As DNA, the CDR3 is TGCGCCAGCAGTGAGACCGGGACAGGGAACCCTTACGAGCAGTACTTC.

This clonotype showed up many times. J is TRBJ2-6 and V is TRBV29-1, with unresolved D. V was cut by 2 bases and J by 2 bases, with 7 bases left in between. The CDR3 is made up of 14 amino acids. Per germline, CDR1 SQVTM and CDR2 ANQGSEA. The CDR3 region has the DNA TGCAGCGTTGAATTGAACACTGGGGCCAACGTCCTGACTTTC. Its protein product is CSVELNTGANVLTF.